The next 28 T cell receptor beta chains were all read from a single sample in a study of beta chain features in type 1 diabetes. The study, taken as a whole, reports: Among patients with Type 1 diabetes, TCRB CDR3s were moderately but significantly shorter in every one of the four CD4+ subsets.

The isolated RNA, all of it, was reverse transcribed, so expressed TCRB transcripts were what got sequenced. Using immunoSEQ multiplex PCR, the repertoire was profiled, and TCRdb retains in-frame clones only, with some absent. This sample carries about 710,000 clones, roughly 13% of them seen once, and the ten largest clones take approximately 0.043%. These receptors lack a known antigen. Sequencing was performed on naive CD4+ T cells from blood. These receptors were collected from a man between 18 and 29 years old with type 1 diabetes.

The V call is TRBV5-1, the J call TRBJ2-5, with 10 bases lining up with TRBD1. Germline CDR1 reads SGHRS; CDR2 reads YFSETQ. With 7 bases clipped from V and 3 bases from J, the junction kept 6 bases outside the gene matches. The length of the CDR3 is 14 residues. CDR3 sequence (DNA): TGCGCCAGCGGTCTTGGGACAGGGGAAGAGACCCAGTACTTC. Encoded protein: CASGLGTGEETQYF.

The rearrangement joins TRBV7-2 to TRBJ2-5, with D uncertain. Deletions cut 1 base from V and 1 base from J, with 7 bases between. This CDR3 comprises 14 residues. Per the germline V gene, CDR1 is SGHTA and CDR2 is FQGNSA. Here the CDR3 reads CASSLVPTQETQYF. The CDR3 coding sequence is TGTGCCAGCAGCTTAGTCCCCACCCAAGAGACCCAGTACTTC.

The genes are TRBV7-2 and TRBJ1-2; a weak D match, TRBD1 (6 bases). V lost 1 base and J lost 5, with 11 bases in between. Germline V lookup: CDR1 SGHTA, CDR2 FQGNSA. CDR3 length: 14 residues. CDR3 sequence reads: CASSLGGQGYGYTF. CDR3 nucleotides: TGTGCCAGCAGCTTAGGTGGGCAGGGGTATGGCTACACCTTC.

CDR3 sequence: CAISGGTSGTSEQFF. The CDR3 nucleotides read TGTGCCATCAGTGGGGGGACTAGCGGAACGTCTGAGCAGTTCTTC. This chain connects TRBV10-3 to TRBJ2-1; 11 positions agree with TRBD2. Germline CDR1 reads ENHRY; CDR2 reads SYGVKD. The junction had 8 bases not matched to a gene; V was cut back by 4 bases and J by 9 bases. The CDR3 is 15 amino acids.

This clone turned up a few times. The chain uses TRBV9 and TRBJ2-5; no reliable D call. CDR3 length equals 13 residues. Germline V gives CDR1 SGDLS, CDR2 YYNGEE. V was shortened by 0 bases and J by 4 bases, with 7 bases between the two germline ends. The CDR3 nucleotides are TGTGCCAGCAGCGTAGAACCCCGAGAGACCCAGTACTTC. It specifies CASSVEPRETQYF.

V is TRBV7-9 and J is TRBJ1-1; the D is unclear. V was pared by 3 bases and J by 1 base, with 6 bases between. This CDR3 region has 13 residues. Germline CDR1 reads SEHNR; CDR2 reads FQNEAQ (reference sequence). The CDR3 spells CASSFKGNTEAFF. DNA of the CDR3: TGTGCCAGCAGCTTCAAGGGGAACACTGAAGCTTTCTTT.

This clone was picked up a small number of times. The sample has other DNA sequences that encode this CDR3 too. V and J are TRBV30 and TRBJ2-5; unclear D gene. V was pared by 3 bases and J by 4 bases, with 6 bases between. Germline CDR1 is GTSNPN and CDR2 is SVGIG (reference sequence). The CDR3 is 11 residues long. CDR3 nucleotides: TGTGCCTGGAGCCAAGGAGAGACCCAGTACTTC. It yields the protein CAWSQGETQYF.

J is TRBJ2-7 and V is TRBV5-4; 11 bases map to TRBD2. V shed 3 bases and J 3 bases; nucleotides not matched to a gene: 2. Germline V gene data show CDR1 as SGHNT and CDR2 as YYREEE (reference sequence). This CDR3 contains 14 residues. CDR3 protein: CASSSGTSGYEQYF. The CDR3 region has the DNA TGTGCCAGCAGCTCCGGGACTAGCGGCTACGAGCAGTACTTC. Full variable domain (rest looked up from reference TRBV5-4 and TRBJ2-7): ETGVTQSPTHLIKTRGQQVTLRCSSQSGHNTVSWYQQALGQGPQFIFQYYREEENGRGNFPPRFSGLQFPNYSSELNVNALELDDSALYLCASSSGTSGYEQYFGPGTRLTVT.

The chain employs TRBV11-1 and TRBJ2-7; D perhaps matches TRBD2 (6 bases). Germline V gene lookup returns CDR1 SGHAT and CDR2 FQDESV (reference sequence). The length of the CDR3 is 14 residues. V lost 7 bases, J lost 3 bases, and 16 bases lay in between. CDR3 DNA: TGTGCCAGCAATAACCGGGACTCCCACTACGAGCAGTACTTC. This encodes CASNNRDSHYEQYF.

This clone turned up a few times. This chain connects TRBV19 to TRBJ2-1, with TRBD2 identical over 10 bases. Trimming took 3 bases from V and 2 from J; bases not matched to a gene: 4. This CDR3 is 16 amino acids long. From germline, CDR1 is LNHDA and CDR2 SQIVND (reference sequence). As DNA, the CDR3 is TGTGCCAGTAGTATCCTAGCGGGAGTCACCTACAATGAGCAGTTCTTC. Translating it yields CASSILAGVTYNEQFF.

V gene TRBV27 combines with J gene TRBJ2-5, with 10 bases matching TRBD1. This CDR3 is 16 amino acids long. Looked up from germline, CDR1 is MNHEY and CDR2 is SMNVEV (reference sequence). Trimming took 3 bases from V and 3 from J; bases not matched to a gene: 7. CDR3 residues: CASSLGLGTGEETQYF. The CDR3 bases are TGTGCCAGCAGTTTGGGCCTCGGGACAGGGGAAGAGACCCAGTACTTC.

This clone was detected a few times. V and J are TRBV18 and TRBJ1-1; 8 bases are shared with TRBD1. Germline loops: CDR1 KGHSH, CDR2 LQKENI. This CDR3 comprises 14 residues. V lost 4 bases and J lost 6; bases outside the gene matches: 7. This CDR3 reads CASSLGQGGPEAFF. CDR3 nucleotides: TGTGCCAGCTCACTTGGACAGGGAGGCCCTGAAGCTTTCTTT.

This clone was observed a handful of times. This chain connects TRBV7-9 to TRBJ1-5; 8 positions agree with TRBD1. After removal of 6 bases from V and 7 bases from J, the junction contained 8 bases not matched to a gene. The CDR3 has 14 amino acids. Germline CDR1 reads SEHNR; CDR2 reads FQNEAQ (reference sequence). CDR3 in amino acids: CASSSQGARQPQHF. The CDR3 nucleotides are TGTGCCAGCAGTTCTCAGGGGGCCCGGCAGCCCCAGCATTTT.

The J gene is TRBJ1-5, the V gene TRBV25-1; unclear D gene. V dropped 4 bases and J dropped 3 bases, with 13 bases sitting between them. The CDR3 sequence is 15 residues long. From germline, CDR1 is MGHDK and CDR2 SYGVNS. Here the CDR3 reads CASSAPDGHNQPQHF. In nucleotides, the CDR3 is TGTGCCAGCAGTGCTCCGGACGGCCACAATCAGCCCCAGCATTTT.

The rearrangement joins TRBV30 to TRBJ2-3; TRBD1 matches at 7 bases. Unmatched junction bases numbered 2, after V lost 1 base and J lost 4 bases. This CDR3 is 13 amino acids long. Germline assignment: CDR1 GTSNPN and CDR2 SVGIG (reference sequence). The CDR3 loop is CAWSGTGSDTQYF. The CDR3 coding sequence is TGTGCCTGGAGTGGGACAGGTTCAGATACGCAGTATTTT.

The V gene is TRBV4-1, the J gene TRBJ2-1; 7 bases agree with TRBD2. V lost 3 bases and J lost 0; bases outside the gene matches: 2. The CDR3 consists of 15 residues. Germline-derived CDR1 and CDR2 are MGHRA and YSYEKL. In DNA, the CDR3 is TGCGCCAGCAGCCACCGGGGGGACTCCTACAATGAGCAGTTCTTC. It translates to CASSHRGDSYNEQFF.

This clone appeared a few times. Other nucleotide sequences in the sample specify the same CDR3. The rearrangement links TRBV2 to TRBJ1-2, with unresolved D. V was clipped by 3 bases and J by 8 bases, with 4 bases between them. Germline V gene lookup returns CDR1 SNHLY and CDR2 FYNNEI. The CDR3 is made up of 10 amino acids. The CDR3 sequence: CASSEWGYTF. DNA for the CDR3: TGTGCCAGCAGTGAGTGGGGCTACACCTTC.

J is TRBJ2-1 and V is TRBV10-3, with 9 nucleotides matching TRBD2. The ends lost 6 bases at V and 6 bases at J; junction bases unmatched: 9. Germline CDR1 reads ENHRY; CDR2 reads SYGVKD. The CDR3 spans 15 residues. The CDR3 here is CAIRGTSPFVNEQFF. In DNA, the CDR3 is TGTGCCATCAGGGGGACTAGCCCGTTCGTCAATGAGCAGTTCTTC.

Concerning this clone itself: Different DNA sequences within this sample yield the same CDR3. The chain is built from TRBV19 and TRBJ2-2; D unresolved. The CDR3 sequence is 11 residues long. Between the trimmed V and J ends, which lost 3 bases and 6 bases, there was a span of 2 bases. The V gene's germline CDR1 is LNHDA and CDR2 SQIVND (reference sequence). Here the CDR3 DNA reads TGTGCCAGTAGTATCTCCGGGGAGCTGTTTTTT. This sequence encodes CASSISGELFF.

This clone was seen a few times. The V gene is TRBV7-2, the J gene TRBJ1-3, with D possibly matching TRBD1 (5 bases). The CDR3 loop spans 15 amino acids. V lost 6 bases, J lost 3 bases, and 15 bases lay in between. The germline V gene encodes CDR1 SGHTA and CDR2 FQGNSA. The CDR3: CASSSVGVLGNTIYF. The CDR3 DNA is TGTGCCAGCAGTTCGGTGGGGGTTCTTGGAAACACCATATATTTT.

The V gene is TRBV15, the J gene TRBJ2-1, with a tentative D call TRBD2 (6 bases). This CDR3 region has 12 residues. V gave up 1 base and J gave up 9 bases, with 7 bases separating them. Germline V gene sequence: CDR1 LNHNV, CDR2 YYDKDF (reference sequence). This chain's CDR3 is CATSRGGVEQFF. CDR3 in DNA: TGTGCCACCAGCAGAGGGGGGGTTGAGCAGTTCTTC.

This clone has just a few counts. Written as DNA, the CDR3 is TGTGCCAGTAGTACCGGACAGAGTCGCTATGGCTACACCTTC. It codes for CASSTGQSRYGYTF. V and J are TRBV19 and TRBJ1-2, with D possibly being TRBD1 (6 bases). Germline V lookup: CDR1 LNHDA, CDR2 SQIVND (reference sequence). V was shortened by 4 bases and J by 4 bases, with 13 bases between the two germline ends. The CDR3 runs 14 residues.

CDR3 nucleotides: TGTGCCAGCAGCCCCCCCGACCATGAGCAGTTCTTC. Encoded protein: CASSPPDHEQFF. The V and J genes are TRBV5-4 and TRBJ2-1; D unclear. The germline V gene encodes CDR1 SGHNT and CDR2 YYREEE (reference sequence). The length of the CDR3 is 12 residues. The V end lost 4 bases, the J end lost 8 bases, and 10 bases lay between the germline ends. Based on the CDR3 plus reference TRBV5-4 and TRBJ2-1, the full variable domain is ETGVTQSPTHLIKTRGQQVTLRCSSQSGHNTVSWYQQALGQGPQFIFQYYREEENGRGNFPPRFSGLQFPNYSSELNVNALELDDSALYLCASSPPDHEQFFGPGTRLTVL.

The table lists this clone with a few counts. Different DNA sequences within this sample yield the same CDR3. The rearrangement links TRBV30 to TRBJ2-1; D is uncertain. V gave up 0 bases and J gave up 10 bases, with 7 bases separating them. The CDR3 runs 11 residues. CDR1 and CDR2 (germline): GTSNPN, SVGIG (reference sequence). The chain's CDR3 is CAWSVGYEQFF. The DNA for the CDR3 is TGTGCCTGGAGTGTAGGGTACGAGCAGTTCTTC.

The chain has TRBV9 and TRBJ2-3; D possibly corresponds to TRBD2 (7 bases). The CDR3 spans 16 residues. Germline CDR1 is SGDLS and CDR2 is YYNGEE. Trimming left V 2 bases short and J 8 bases short, with 21 bases between. The CDR3 DNA is TGTGCCAGCAGCGTGGAGGGGACACCTCCGGGGGGTACGCAGTATTTT. This sequence encodes CASSVEGTPPGGTQYF. Complete variable domain (other parts from reference TRBV9 and TRBJ2-3): DSGVTQTPKHLITATGQRVTLRCSPRSGDLSVYWYQQSLDQGLQFLIQYYNGEERAKGNILERFSAQQFPDLHSELNLSSLELGDSALYFCASSVEGTPPGGTQYFGPGTRLTVL.

This clone was picked up a small number of times. The chain employs TRBV5-4 and TRBJ1-2; D is undetermined. V dropped 2 bases and J dropped 2 bases, with 7 bases sitting between them. Germline V CDR1 and CDR2: SGHNT, YYREEE (reference sequence). The CDR3 contains 13 residues. The CDR3 here is CASSFVKNYGYTF. The CDR3 DNA sequence: TGTGCCAGCAGCTTCGTAAAGAACTATGGCTACACCTTC.

This clone was picked up a small number of times. V gene TRBV7-9 combines with J gene TRBJ2-7; D possibly matches TRBD1 or TRBD2 (5 bases each). Germline V lookup: CDR1 SEHNR, CDR2 FQNEAQ (reference sequence). Trimming shortened V by 5 bases and J by 2 bases, and 10 bases separated the two germline ends. The CDR3 is 13 amino acids. The CDR3 loop is CASSLGDPYEQYF. In nucleotides, the CDR3 is TGTGCCAGCAGCCTAGGGGACCCCTACGAGCAGTACTTC.

This clone has a handful of counts. The rearrangement uses TRBV5-4 and TRBJ2-5; D uncertain. CDR1 and CDR2 from the germline V gene are SGHNT and YYREEE (reference sequence). The CDR3 totals 12 residues. Deletions cut 0 bases from V and 3 bases from J, with 3 bases between. The CDR3 sequence is CASSLGKETQYF. CDR3 sequence (DNA): TGTGCCAGCAGCTTGGGTAAAGAGACCCAGTACTTC.